This TCR beta chain comes out of a study of OX40 agonist ivuxolimab in advanced cancers. Study-wide points: Fewer expanded clones were found on average in CD4+ than in CD8+ T cells. Some patients who did not respond also had low normalized T-cell clonal expansion.

Per the germline V gene, CDR1 is SEHNR and CDR2 is FQNEAQ (reference sequence). V was cut by 1 base and J by 5 bases, with 1 base left in between. The CDR3 is 11 residues long. TCRdb's copy holds only in-frame clones and misses some; the assay was immunoSEQ multiplex PCR. This sample yields about 50,000 clones, of which roughly 86% are seen a single time; roughly 12% belongs to the top ten. About this clone: Its target is not known.

The sequencing used CD4+ or CD8+ T cells sorted from blood, collected in a trial of the OX40 agonist ivuxolimab. The TCR comes from an adult with an advanced solid tumor such as melanoma, head and neck, liver or kidney cancer. The genes are TRBV7-9 and TRBJ2-3; the D is unclear. CDR3 sequence (DNA): TGTGCCAGCAGCTTAGTAGATACGCAGTATTTT. Its protein is CASSLVDTQYF.